This T cell receptor beta chain emerged from a study of shared clonotypes between healthy human individuals. The data were produced by immunoSEQ multiplex PCR, yet TCRdb's version contains in-frame clones alone and is incomplete. Found here are approximately 500,000 clones, 81% of them singletons; the top ten hold roughly 13%. The germline V gene has CDR1 SGHRS and CDR2 YFSETQ. The CDR3 has 18 residues. The J segment lost 0 bases and the V segment lost 4 bases, leaving 11 bases of the junction unmatched. The chain couples TRBV5-1 to TRBJ2-1; 9 nucleotides agree with TRBD2. The material sequenced was PBMCs. The origin of this receptor is a woman between 40 and 50 years old in good health. Some clones in this sample may be carry-over from other donors' samples. CDR3 protein: CASSATSGSLSSYNEQFF. CDR3 coding DNA: TGCGCCAGCAGCGCGACTAGCGGTAGTCTGAGCTCCTACAATGAGCAGTTCTTC.